This is a list of T cell receptor beta chains from one sample in a study of technical replicates of blood from a handful of donors. Sequencing used immunoSEQ multiplex PCR; TCRdb keeps in-frame clones, though not all of them. The table has some 57,000 clones, roughly 89% seen once. The sample was PBMCs. These receptors all stem from a human donor in good health. Some clones in this sample may be carry-over from other donors' samples. CDR3s include the opening cysteine and the closing phenylalanine or tryptophan. The D gene is left open where the match is weak. Clone size, where shown, is once, few, many, or a class for clones that have expanded.

-	17	TRBV7-9	TRBJ2-5	-	CASSDRNGNNYQETQYF	TGTGCCAGCAGCGATAGGAACGGGAACAACTATCAAGAGACCCAGTACTTC
-	17	TRBV5-1	TRBJ1-6	TRBD1	CASSSTPVGQGYSPLHF	TGCGCCAGCAGCTCCACGCCGGTGGGACAGGGATATTCACCCCTCCACTTT
-	17	TRBV11-2	TRBJ2-3	TRBD2	CASSSTSGRDFLDTQYF	TGTGCCAGCAGCTCGACTAGCGGGAGGGACTTTTTGGATACGCAGTATTTT
few	17	TRBV28	TRBJ2-3	TRBD1	CASSPSGGTGKGDTQYF	TGTGCCAGCAGTCCCTCCGGGGGGACAGGGAAGGGAGATACGCAGTATTTT
-	13	TRBV7-2	TRBJ1-1	-	CASSSYREGEAFF	TGTGCCAGCAGCTCATACAGGGAAGGTGAAGCTTTCTTT
-	14	TRBV30	TRBJ2-1	TRBD2	CACARTSGRAKQFF	TGTGCCTGTGCGCGGACTAGCGGGAGGGCCAAGCAGTTCTTC
once	14	TRBV4-3	TRBJ2-7	-	CASSQERGAYEQYF	TGCGCCAGCAGCCAAGAACGTGGAGCGTACGAGCAGTACTTC
few	15	TRBV5-6	TRBJ2-2	-	CASSLVRQGTGELFF	TGTGCCAGCAGCTTGGTGAGGCAGGGGACCGGGGAGCTGTTTTTT
-	13	TRBV7-2	TRBJ2-7	TRBD1	CASSRTGWDEQYF	TGTGCCAGCAGCCGGACAGGGTGGGACGAGCAGTACTTC
-	17	TRBV4-1	TRBJ2-3	TRBD2	CASSRGTSGRATDTQYF	TGCGCCAGCAGCCGGGGGACTAGCGGGAGGGCCACAGATACGCAGTATTTT
-	13	TRBV2	TRBJ2-5	-	CASSEPDWETQYF	TGTGCCAGCAGTGAACCCGACTGGGAGACCCAGTACTTC
-	15	TRBV5-6	TRBJ2-3	TRBD2	CASSPTSIGAGTQYF	TGTGCCAGCAGCCCGACTAGCATTGGGGCCGGTACGCAGTATTTT
-	17	TRBV27	TRBJ2-6	TRBD1	CASSSRDRAGGANVLTF	TGTGCCAGCAGTTCGAGGGACAGGGCCGGAGGGGCCAACGTCCTGACTTTC
-	15	TRBV7-2	TRBJ1-2	-	CASSPELDSIYGYTF	TGTGCCAGCAGCCCTGAACTGGACAGTATCTATGGCTACACCTTC
-	16	TRBV4-3	TRBJ2-6	TRBD1	CASSQIQGLGANVLTF	TGCGCCAGCAGCCAGATACAGGGGCTTGGGGCCAACGTCCTGACTTTC
-	12	TRBV30	TRBJ2-7	-	CAWSGGGREQYF	TGTGCCTGGAGTGGGGGGGGGCGCGAGCAGTACTTC
-	16	TRBV7-8	TRBJ1-2	TRBD1	CASSQEGAGALYGYTF	TGTGCCAGCAGCCAAGAGGGGGCCGGGGCGCTTTATGGCTACACCTTC
-	16	TRBV27	TRBJ2-2	-	CASSLSPGELTEELFF	TGTGCCAGCAGTTTATCCCCGGGAGAGTTAACCGAGGAGCTGTTTTTT
-	14	TRBV25-1	TRBJ2-1	-	CASNGQINYNEQFF	TGTGCCAGCAATGGGCAGATAAACTACAATGAGCAGTTCTTC
-	14	TRBV19	TRBJ1-2	TRBD1	CASSKEDRDYGYTF	TGTGCCAGTAGTAAAGAAGACAGGGACTATGGCTACACCTTC
-	17	TRBV2	TRBJ2-4	TRBD1	CASSEGGQGVAKNIQYF	TGTGCCAGCAGTGAAGGGGGACAGGGAGTAGCCAAAAACATTCAGTACTTC
-	16	TRBV7-9	TRBJ1-2	-	CASSTSTETNNYGYTF	TGTGCCAGCAGCACCTCGACAGAGACCAACAACTATGGCTACACCTTC
-	14	TRBV6-5	TRBJ2-5	TRBD1	CASSYGQGMKTQYF	TGTGCCAGCAGTTACGGACAGGGTATGAAGACCCAGTACTTC
-	15	TRBV9	TRBJ2-7	TRBD2	CASSITAGGPYEQYF	TGTGCCAGCAGCATCACAGCGGGAGGGCCCTACGAGCAGTACTTC
-	11	TRBV19	TRBJ2-3	-	CASSISDTQYF	TGTGCCAGTAGTATTTCTGATACGCAGTATTTT
-	15	TRBV18	TRBJ2-1	TRBD2	CASSPGGSRHNEQFF	TGTGCCAGCTCACCGGGGGGGTCTAGACACAATGAGCAGTTCTTC
-	15	TRBV7-9	TRBJ2-2	-	CASSSSGAYGGELFF	TGTGCCAGCAGCTCCTCAGGGGCGTACGGCGGGGAGCTGTTTTTT
-	14	TRBV6-7	TRBJ2-2	-	CASSAGQSTGELFF	TGTGCCAGCAGTGCGGGACAGTCCACCGGGGAGCTGTTTTTT
once	14	TRBV7-6	TRBJ1-1	-	CASSLNLGNTEAFF	TGTGCCAGCAGCTTAAATCTAGGGAACACTGAAGCTTTCTTT
-	16	TRBV9	TRBJ1-1	TRBD1	CASSVRSGGLNTEAFF	TGTGCCAGCAGCGTACGTTCAGGGGGACTGAACACTGAAGCTTTCTTT
-	16	TRBV25-1	TRBJ1-2	-	CASSEVVSRGVHGYTF	TGTGCCAGCAGTGAAGTCGTTTCGCGGGGGGTGCATGGCTACACCTTC
-	16	TRBV4-3	TRBJ2-1	-	CASSQEALQTYNEQFF	TGCGCCAGCAGCCAAGAGGCTCTTCAGACCTACAATGAGCAGTTCTTC
-	15	TRBV5-1	TRBJ2-6	-	CASSPTGSGANVLTF	TGCGCCAGCAGCCCAACAGGGTCAGGGGCCAACGTCCTGACTTTC
-	17	TRBV13	TRBJ2-7	-	CASSFSGLGGENYEQYF	TGTGCCAGCAGCTTCTCCGGGTTGGGGGGAGAAAACTACGAGCAGTACTTC
-	15	TRBV5-6	TRBJ2-3	TRBD2	CASSLRGLAGYTQYF	TGTGCCAGCAGCTTGAGGGGGTTAGCGGGGTATACGCAGTATTTT
few	14	TRBV18	TRBJ1-6	-	CASSPGHLNSPLHF	TGTGCCAGCTCACCAGGACATCTTAATTCACCCCTCCACTTT
-	16	TRBV27	TRBJ1-6	TRBD1	CASRRPVEGANSPLHF	TGTGCCAGCAGAAGACCTGTTGAGGGGGCTAATTCACCCCTCCACTTT
-	16	TRBV5-1	TRBJ1-4	TRBD1	CASSLHSGQGDEKLFF	TGCGCCAGCAGCTTGCATTCGGGACAGGGAGATGAAAAACTGTTTTTT
-	14	TRBV7-6	TRBJ2-1	TRBD2	CASRRTSGNNEQFF	TGTGCCAGCAGGCGGACTAGCGGTAACAATGAGCAGTTCTTC
-	15	TRBV6-1	TRBJ2-7	TRBD2	CASTKVLAGGDDQYF	TGTGCCAGCACTAAAGTACTAGCGGGGGGGGATGATCAGTACTTC